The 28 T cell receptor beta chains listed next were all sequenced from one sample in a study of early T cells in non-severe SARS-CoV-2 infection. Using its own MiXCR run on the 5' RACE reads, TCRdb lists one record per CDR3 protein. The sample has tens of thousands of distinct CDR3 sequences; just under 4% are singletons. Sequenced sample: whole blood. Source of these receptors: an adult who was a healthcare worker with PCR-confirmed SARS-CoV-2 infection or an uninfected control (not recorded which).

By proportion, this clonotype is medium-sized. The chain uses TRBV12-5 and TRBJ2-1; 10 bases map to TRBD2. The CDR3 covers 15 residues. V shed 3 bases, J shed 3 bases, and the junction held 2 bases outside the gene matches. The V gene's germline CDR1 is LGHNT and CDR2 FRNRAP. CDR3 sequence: CASGFGLADYNEQFF. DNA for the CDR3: TGTGCTAGTGGTTTTGGACTAGCGGACTACAATGAGCAGTTCTTC.

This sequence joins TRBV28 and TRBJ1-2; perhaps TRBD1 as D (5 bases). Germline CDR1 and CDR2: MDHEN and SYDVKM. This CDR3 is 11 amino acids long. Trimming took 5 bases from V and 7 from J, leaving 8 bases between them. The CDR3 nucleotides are TGTGCCAGCAGTGGGGGAGTTGGCTACACCTTC. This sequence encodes CASSGGVGYTF.

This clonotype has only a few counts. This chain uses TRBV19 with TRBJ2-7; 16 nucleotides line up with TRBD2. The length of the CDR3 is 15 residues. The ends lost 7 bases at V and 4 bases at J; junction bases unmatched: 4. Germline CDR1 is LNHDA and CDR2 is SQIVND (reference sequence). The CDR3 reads CASTPGLAGGYEQYF. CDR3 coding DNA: TGTGCCAGTACACCGGGACTAGCGGGAGGGTACGAGCAGTACTTC.

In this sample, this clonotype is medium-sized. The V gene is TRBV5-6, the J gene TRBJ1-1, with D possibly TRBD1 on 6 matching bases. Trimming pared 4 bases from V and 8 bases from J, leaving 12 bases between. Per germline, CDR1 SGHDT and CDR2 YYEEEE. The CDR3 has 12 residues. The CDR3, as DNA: TGTGCCAGCAGCGATCAGACAGGAGAAGCTTTCTTT. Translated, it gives CASSDQTGEAFF.

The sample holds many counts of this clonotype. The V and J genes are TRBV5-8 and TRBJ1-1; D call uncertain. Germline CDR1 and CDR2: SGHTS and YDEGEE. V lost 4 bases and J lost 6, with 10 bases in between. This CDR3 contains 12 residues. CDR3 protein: CASSTEGPEAFF. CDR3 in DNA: TGTGCCAGCAGCACGGAGGGCCCTGAAGCTTTCTTT.

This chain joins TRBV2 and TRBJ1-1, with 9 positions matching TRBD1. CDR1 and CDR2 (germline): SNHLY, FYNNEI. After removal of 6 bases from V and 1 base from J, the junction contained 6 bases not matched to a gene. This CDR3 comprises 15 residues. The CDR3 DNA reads TGTGCCAGCAGGGCACAGGGGGCAAAGAACACTGAAGCTTTCTTT. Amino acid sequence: CASRAQGAKNTEAFF.

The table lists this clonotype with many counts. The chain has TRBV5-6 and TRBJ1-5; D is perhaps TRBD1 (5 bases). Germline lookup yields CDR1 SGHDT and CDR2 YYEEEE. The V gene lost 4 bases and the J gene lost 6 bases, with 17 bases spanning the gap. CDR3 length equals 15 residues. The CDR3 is CASSLRQRNFQPQHF. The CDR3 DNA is TGTGCCAGCAGCCTGAGACAGAGAAACTTTCAGCCCCAGCATTTT.

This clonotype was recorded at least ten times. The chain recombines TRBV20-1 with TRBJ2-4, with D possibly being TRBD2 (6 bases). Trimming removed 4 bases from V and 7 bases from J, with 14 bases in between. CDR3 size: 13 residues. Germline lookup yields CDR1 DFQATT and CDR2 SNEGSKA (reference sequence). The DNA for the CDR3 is TGCAGTGCTACGGACCCTGCGGGGAACATTCAGTACTTC. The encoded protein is CSATDPAGNIQYF.

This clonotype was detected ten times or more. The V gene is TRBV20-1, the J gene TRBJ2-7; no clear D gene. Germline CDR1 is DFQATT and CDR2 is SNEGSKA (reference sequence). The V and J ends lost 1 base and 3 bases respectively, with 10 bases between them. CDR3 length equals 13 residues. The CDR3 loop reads CSARAIDGYEQYF. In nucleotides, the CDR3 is TGCAGTGCTAGAGCTATTGACGGCTACGAGCAGTACTTC.

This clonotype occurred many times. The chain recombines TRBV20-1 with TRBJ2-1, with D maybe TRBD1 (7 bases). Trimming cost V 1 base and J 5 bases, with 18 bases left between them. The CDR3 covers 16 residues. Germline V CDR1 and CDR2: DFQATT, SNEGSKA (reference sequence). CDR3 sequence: CSARAISGGGHNEQFF. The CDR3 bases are TGCAGTGCTAGAGCCATATCAGGAGGGGGCCACAATGAGCAGTTCTTC.

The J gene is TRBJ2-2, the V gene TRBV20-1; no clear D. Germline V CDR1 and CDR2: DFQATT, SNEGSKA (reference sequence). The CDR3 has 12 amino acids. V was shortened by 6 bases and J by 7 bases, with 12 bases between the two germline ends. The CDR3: CSANYLGGELFF. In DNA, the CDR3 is TGCAGTGCCAATTATCTCGGCGGGGAGCTGTTTTTT.

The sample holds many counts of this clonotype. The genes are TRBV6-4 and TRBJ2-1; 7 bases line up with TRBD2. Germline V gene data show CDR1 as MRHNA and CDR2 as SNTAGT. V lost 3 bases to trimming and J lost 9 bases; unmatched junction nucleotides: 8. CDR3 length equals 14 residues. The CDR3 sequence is CASSEAAGLGEQFF. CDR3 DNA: TGTGCCAGCAGTGAAGCAGCGGGATTGGGTGAGCAGTTCTTC.

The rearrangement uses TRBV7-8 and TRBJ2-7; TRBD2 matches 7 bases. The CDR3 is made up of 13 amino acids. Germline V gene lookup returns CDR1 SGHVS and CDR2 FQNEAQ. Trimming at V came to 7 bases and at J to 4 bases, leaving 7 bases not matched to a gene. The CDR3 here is CASIGRGRYEQYF. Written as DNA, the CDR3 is TGTGCCAGCATCGGGCGGGGGAGATACGAGCAGTACTTC.

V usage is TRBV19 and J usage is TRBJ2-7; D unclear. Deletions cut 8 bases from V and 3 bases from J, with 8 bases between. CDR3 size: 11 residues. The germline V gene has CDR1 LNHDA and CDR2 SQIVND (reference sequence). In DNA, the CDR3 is TGTGCCAGTCCAGGCTTCTACGAGCAGTACGTC. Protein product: CASPGFYEQYV.

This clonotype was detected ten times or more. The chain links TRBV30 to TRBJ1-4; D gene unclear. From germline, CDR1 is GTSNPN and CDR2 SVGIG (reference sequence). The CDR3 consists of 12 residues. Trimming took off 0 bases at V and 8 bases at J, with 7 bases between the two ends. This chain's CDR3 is CAWSVGGEKLFF. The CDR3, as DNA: TGTGCCTGGAGTGTTGGCGGGGAAAAACTGTTTTTT.

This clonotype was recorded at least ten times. CDR3 in amino acids: CASSSGRGGTEAFF. The CDR3 DNA is TGTGCCAGCAGTTCCGGCAGGGGGGGGACTGAAGCTTTCTTT. The V gene is TRBV6-2 or TRBV6-3, the J gene TRBJ1-1, with TRBD1 matching 7 bases. J lost 5 bases, V lost 4 bases, and 7 bases had no gene match. From germline, CDR1 is MNHEY and CDR2 SVGEGT. The CDR3 length is 14 residues.

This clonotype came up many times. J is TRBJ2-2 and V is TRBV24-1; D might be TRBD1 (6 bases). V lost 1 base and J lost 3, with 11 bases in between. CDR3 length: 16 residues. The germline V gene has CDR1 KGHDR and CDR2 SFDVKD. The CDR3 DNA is TGTGCCACCAGTGATTTAAATGCAGGGGACACCGGGGAGCTGTTTTTT. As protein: CATSDLNAGDTGELFF.

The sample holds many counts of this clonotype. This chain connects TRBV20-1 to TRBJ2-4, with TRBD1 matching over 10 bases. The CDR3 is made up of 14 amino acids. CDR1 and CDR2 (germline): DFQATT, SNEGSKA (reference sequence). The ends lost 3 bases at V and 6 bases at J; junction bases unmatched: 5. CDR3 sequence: CSASSGTGANIQYF. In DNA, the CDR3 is TGCAGTGCTAGTTCCGGGACAGGGGCAAACATTCAGTACTTC.

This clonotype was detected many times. CDR3 residues: CSATREGRNNEQFF. CDR3 in DNA: TGCAGTGCTACACGGGAGGGCCGTAACAATGAGCAGTTCTTC. The gene calls are TRBV20-1 and TRBJ2-1, with TRBD2 matching over 8 bases. J gave up 5 bases and V 4 bases, and 7 bases lay outside the gene matches. CDR1 is DFQATT and CDR2 is SNEGSKA in the germline V gene (reference sequence). The CDR3 consists of 14 residues.

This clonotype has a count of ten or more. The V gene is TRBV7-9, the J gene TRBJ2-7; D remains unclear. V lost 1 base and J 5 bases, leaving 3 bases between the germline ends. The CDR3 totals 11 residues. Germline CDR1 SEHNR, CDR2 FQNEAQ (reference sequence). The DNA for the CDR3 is TGTGCCAGCAGCTTAGGGGACGAGCAGTACGTC. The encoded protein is CASSLGDEQYV.

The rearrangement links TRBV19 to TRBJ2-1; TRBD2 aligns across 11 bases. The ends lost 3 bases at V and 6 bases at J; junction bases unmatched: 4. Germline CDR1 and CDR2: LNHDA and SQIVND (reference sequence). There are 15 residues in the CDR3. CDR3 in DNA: TGTGCCAGTAGTATGTCTAGCGGGAGGAGCAATGAGCAGTTCTTC. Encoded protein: CASSMSSGRSNEQFF. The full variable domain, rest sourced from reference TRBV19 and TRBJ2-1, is DGGITQSPKYLFRKEGQNVTLSCEQNLNHDAMYWYRQDPGQGLRLIYYSQIVNDFQKGDIAEGYSVSREKKESFPLTVTSAQKNPTAFYLCASSMSSGRSNEQFFGPGTRLTVL.

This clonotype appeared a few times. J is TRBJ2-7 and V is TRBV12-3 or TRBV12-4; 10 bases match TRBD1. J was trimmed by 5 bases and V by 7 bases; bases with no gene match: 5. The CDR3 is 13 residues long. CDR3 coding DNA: TGTGCCAGCACCCGGGACAGGGGCCACGAGCAGTACTTC. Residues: CASTRDRGHEQYF.

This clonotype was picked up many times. In DNA form, the CDR3 reads TGTGCCAGCAGGGCTACCGCAGCGTTGTATAATCAGCCCCAGCATTTT. It translates to CASRATAALYNQPQHF. V usage is TRBV6-2 or TRBV6-3 and J usage is TRBJ1-5; D is unresolved. Per the germline V gene, CDR1 is MNHEY and CDR2 is SVGEGT. Trimming shortened V by 6 bases and J by 4 bases, and 19 bases separated the two germline ends. This CDR3 is 16 amino acids long.

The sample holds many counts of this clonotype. The CDR3 region has the DNA TGTGCCAGCAGAATGGCGGGAGGTTCCTACAATGAGCAGTTCTTC. It yields the protein CASRMAGGSYNEQFF. The gene calls are TRBV7-2 and TRBJ2-1; 8 bases are a match to TRBD2. In germline, CDR1 is SGHTA, CDR2 FQGNSA. The V and J ends lost 6 bases and 1 base, in that order; junction bases with no gene match: 5. This CDR3 is built from 15 residues.

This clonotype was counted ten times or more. The CDR3 spells CASRDRSNYGYTF. The CDR3 DNA reads as TGTGCCAGCAGGGACAGGTCTAACTATGGCTACACCTTC. V gene TRBV7-2 combines with J gene TRBJ1-2; 7 bases align to TRBD1. CDR3 length: 13 residues. The V and J ends lost 6 bases and 0 bases, in that order; junction bases with no gene match: 1. Germline CDR1 reads SGHTA; CDR2 reads FQGNSA. Together with reference TRBV7-2 and TRBJ1-2, the CDR3 gives the full variable domain: GAGVSQSPSNKVTEKGKDVELRCDPISGHTALYWYRQSLGQGLEFLIYFQGNSAPDKSGLPSDRFSAERTGGSVSTLTIQRTQQEDSAVYLCASRDRSNYGYTFGSGTRLTVV.

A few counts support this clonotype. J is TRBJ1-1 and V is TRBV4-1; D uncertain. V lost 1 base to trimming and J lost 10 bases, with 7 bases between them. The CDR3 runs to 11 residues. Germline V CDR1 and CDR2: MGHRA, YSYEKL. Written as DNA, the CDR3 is TGCGCCAGCAGCCAAGGGGCAGGAGCTTTCTTT. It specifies CASSQGAGAFF.

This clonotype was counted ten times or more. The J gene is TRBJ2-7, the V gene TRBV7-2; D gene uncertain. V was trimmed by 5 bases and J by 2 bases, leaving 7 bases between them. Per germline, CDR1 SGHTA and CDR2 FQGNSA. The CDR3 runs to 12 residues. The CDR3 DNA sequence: TGTGCCAGCAGCCCTCAAACCTACGAGCAGTACTTC. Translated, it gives CASSPQTYEQYF.

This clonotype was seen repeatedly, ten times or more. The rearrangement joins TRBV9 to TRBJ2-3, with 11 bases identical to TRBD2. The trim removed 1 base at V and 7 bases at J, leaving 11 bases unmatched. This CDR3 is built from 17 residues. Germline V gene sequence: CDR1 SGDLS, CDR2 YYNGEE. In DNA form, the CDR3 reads TGTGCCAGCAGCGTACGTTCGAATAGCGGGAGGGCCAATACGCAGTATTTT. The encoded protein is CASSVRSNSGRANTQYF. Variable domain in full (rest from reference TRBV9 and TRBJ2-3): DSGVTQTPKHLITATGQRVTLRCSPRSGDLSVYWYQQSLDQGLQFLIQYYNGEERAKGNILERFSAQQFPDLHSELNLSSLELGDSALYFCASSVRSNSGRANTQYFGPGTRLTVL.